A selection of T cell receptor beta chains follows, all from one sample in a study of cytomegalovirus exposure and HLA in healthy donors. Data came from immunoSEQ multiplex PCR; TCRdb stores just in-frame clones and leaves some out. Counted here are 150,000 to 200,000 clones, 70% to 80% occurring once; the ten biggest clones make up around 14%. Sequencing was done on a sample of PBMCs. The receptors originated from a woman between 25 and 40 years old in good health and CMV-seropositive. Both conserved end residues are part of each CDR3. A D gene is named only where the DNA matches it firmly.

j_call | d_call | v_call | cdr3_aa | cdr3_nt
TRBJ2-2 | NA | TRBV5-1 | CASSHLDRKGPSWTGELFF | TGCGCCAGCAGCCACTTGGACAGAAAAGGGCCGAGTTGGACCGGGGAGCTGTTTTTT
TRBJ2-1 | TRBD2 | TRBV9 | CASNQLAGGPVEQFF | TGTGCCAGCAACCAACTAGCGGGAGGGCCGGTAGAGCAGTTCTTC
TRBJ2-2 | NA | TRBV11-2 | CASSLLGTGELFF | TGTGCCAGCAGCTTACTAGGCACCGGGGAGCTGTTTTTT
TRBJ2-2 | TRBD1 | TRBV2 | CASSEARTGRTGELFF | TGTGCCAGCAGTGAAGCGAGGACAGGGAGGACCGGGGAGCTGTTTTTT
TRBJ1-2 | NA | TRBV19 | CASDWRTGFGYGYTF | TGTGCCAGTGACTGGAGAACAGGGTTCGGCTATGGCTACACCTTC
TRBJ1-4 | NA | TRBV5-1 | CASSPDRPSLEKLFF | TGCGCCAGCAGCCCCGACAGGCCTTCCCTTGAAAAACTGTTTTTT
TRBJ2-7 | TRBD2 | TRBV2 | CASSRTSGGAYEQYF | TGTGCCAGCAGCCGCACTAGCGGGGGAGCCTACGAGCAGTACTTC
TRBJ2-2 | TRBD2 | TRBV11-2 | CASSPRTRTGELFF | TGTGCCAGCAGCCCAAGGACTAGAACCGGGGAGCTGTTTTTT
TRBJ2-7 | NA | TRBV5-6 | CASSLADQGWGYEQYF | TGTGCCAGCAGCTTGGCGGATCAGGGATGGGGCTACGAGCAGTACTTC
TRBJ1-3 | NA | TRBV6-5 | CASSSGTPGNTIYF | TGTGCCAGCAGTTCCGGGACTCCTGGAAACACCATATATTTT
TRBJ1-2 | NA | TRBV6-5 | CASSYSTRGFNGYTF | TGTGCCAGCAGTTACTCGACTAGGGGATTTAATGGCTATACCTTC
TRBJ2-6 | NA | TRBV12-5 | CASGLVTGSGANVLTF | TGTGCTAGTGGTTTGGTGACCGGGTCTGGGGCCAACGTCCTGACTTTC
TRBJ2-5 | NA | TRBV27 | CASSLGPLKETQYF | TGTGCCAGCAGTTTAGGGCCCCTTAAAGAGACCCAGTACTTC